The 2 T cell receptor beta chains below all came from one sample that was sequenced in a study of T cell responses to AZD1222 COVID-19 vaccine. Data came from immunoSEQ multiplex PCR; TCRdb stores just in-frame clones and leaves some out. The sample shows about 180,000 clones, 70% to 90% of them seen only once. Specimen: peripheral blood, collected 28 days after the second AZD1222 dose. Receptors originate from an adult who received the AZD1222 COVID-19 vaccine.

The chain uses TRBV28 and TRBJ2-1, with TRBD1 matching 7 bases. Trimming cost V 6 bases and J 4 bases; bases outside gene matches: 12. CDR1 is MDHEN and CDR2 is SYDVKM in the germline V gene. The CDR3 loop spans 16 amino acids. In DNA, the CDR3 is TGTGCCAGCAGGGTACGGACAGGAGAACTATACAATGAGCAGTTCTTC. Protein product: CASRVRTGELYNEQFF. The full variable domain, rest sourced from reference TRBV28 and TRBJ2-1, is DVKVTQSSRYLVKRTGEKVFLECVQDMDHENMFWYRQDPGLGLRLIYFSYDVKMKEKGDIPEGYSVSREKKERFSLILESASTNQTSMYLCASRVRTGELYNEQFFGPGTRLTVL.

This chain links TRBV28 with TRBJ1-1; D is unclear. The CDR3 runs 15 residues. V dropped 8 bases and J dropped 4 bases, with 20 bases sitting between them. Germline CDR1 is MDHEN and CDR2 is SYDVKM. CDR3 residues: CASGEIGRLSTEAFF. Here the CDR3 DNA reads TGTGCCAGCGGCGAAATCGGGCGACTGAGCACTGAAGCTTTCTTT. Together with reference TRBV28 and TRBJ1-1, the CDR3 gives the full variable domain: DVKVTQSSRYLVKRTGEKVFLECVQDMDHENMFWYRQDPGLGLRLIYFSYDVKMKEKGDIPEGYSVSREKKERFSLILESASTNQTSMYLCASGEIGRLSTEAFFGQGTRLTVV.